This TCR beta chain came from a study of T-cell reconstitution after alpha-beta-depleted transplantation in children. The CDR3 spans 16 residues. V dropped 4 bases and J dropped 7; count of bases not matched to a gene: 12. Germline CDR1 and CDR2: SGHRS and YFSETQ. A library of TCRbeta sequences, prepared with unique molecular identifiers, was generated. TCRdb reprocessed the PCR reads with MiXCR, giving one entry per CDR3 protein. The data show around 500,000 distinct CDR3 sequences, with approximately 12% seen just once and 4.5% to 6% held by the top ten. The sequences come from PBMCs from the stem cell graft donor, collected from the stem cell graft. The receptor comes from a human donor who donated a stem cell graft to a child with combined immunodeficiency. The V call is TRBV5-1, the J call TRBJ2-7, with 12 bases that match TRBD2. The CDR3 bases are TGCGCCAGCAGCCCCCCGGGACTAGCGGGTACGAGTGAGCAGTACTTC. Amino acids: CASSPPGLAGTSEQYF.